Following are 19 T cell receptor beta chains from one sample sequenced in a study of shared clonotypes between healthy human individuals. The assay was immunoSEQ multiplex PCR, and TCRdb's table has in-frame clones only and misses some. Of 550,000 to 850,000 clones detected, roughly 70% appear once; the ten largest clones hold over 1.5%. Sequences were obtained from memory CD4+ T cells sorted from blood. The sample's subset: CD45RA-negative fraction. All receptors derive from a woman aged 25 to 45 in good health.

The chain combines TRBV27 with TRBJ1-1, with 9 bases that match TRBD1. CDR1 is MNHEY, CDR2 SMNVEV, per germline (reference sequence). With 3 bases clipped from V and 1 base from J, the junction kept 12 bases outside the gene matches. The CDR3 covers 18 residues. The CDR3 loop reads CASSFRGTGMLRNTEAFF. The DNA of the CDR3 is TGTGCCAGCAGTTTCCGCGGGACAGGGATGTTGAGGAACACTGAAGCTTTCTTT.

The genes are TRBV27 and TRBJ2-7; 7 bases align to TRBD1. V was clipped by 11 bases and J by 2 bases; unmatched bases: 12. This CDR3 comprises 14 residues. The germline V gene encodes CDR1 MNHEY and CDR2 SMNVEV (reference sequence). The DNA of the CDR3 is TGTGCCGGATCCTTGTGGGGACAGACCTACGAGCAGTACTTC. Protein product: CAGSLWGQTYEQYF.

The gene calls are TRBV7-2 and TRBJ2-1; TRBD2 might be the D (7 bases). The germline gives CDR1 SGHTA, CDR2 FQGNSA. V was pared by 1 base and J by 9 bases, with 16 bases between. The length of the CDR3 is 15 residues. CDR3 sequence: CASSLEGGGRREQFF. The CDR3 nucleotides are TGTGCCAGCAGCTTAGAGGGGGGCGGGAGACGTGAGCAGTTCTTC.

This chain uses TRBV29-1 with TRBJ2-7; TRBD2 matches at 13 bases. V trimming: 6 bases; J trimming: 0 bases; junction bases outside the gene matches: 5. Per the germline V gene, CDR1 is SQVTM and CDR2 is ANQGSEA. The CDR3 loop spans 15 amino acids. CDR3 in DNA: TGCAGCGTGGGACTAGCGGGATCGAGCTCCTACGAGCAGTACTTC. As protein: CSVGLAGSSSYEQYF.

The CDR3 DNA sequence: TGTGCCAGCAGTCCCCCCCTCTCTGAAGCTTTCTTT. It translates to CASSPPLSEAFF. The chain carries TRBV28 and TRBJ1-1; D unresolved. Germline V gene data show CDR1 as MDHEN and CDR2 as SYDVKM. The CDR3 runs to 12 residues. V lost 5 bases and J 6 bases, leaving 10 bases between the germline ends.

V gene TRBV21-1 combines with J gene TRBJ1-2; the table assigns TRBD1, which was not confirmed against the DNA. TRBV21-1 has pseudogene status. The CDR3 is 12 amino acids. The CDR3 sequence: CASSPSDRGETF. The CDR3 DNA reads as TGTGCCAGCAGCCCCTCAGACAGGGGGGAAACCTTC.

J is TRBJ2-7 and V is TRBV5-1; D gene ambiguous. This CDR3 has 12 residues. In germline, CDR1 is SGHRS, CDR2 YFSETQ. V was pared by 5 bases and J by 7 bases, with 13 bases between. The CDR3 bases are TGCGCCAGCAGGAAGGGATTAGAAGAGCAGTACTTC. Translated: CASRKGLEEQYF.

The chain carries TRBV5-4 and TRBJ2-5; perhaps TRBD2 as D (5 bases). Germline V lookup: CDR1 SGHNT, CDR2 YYREEE (reference sequence). This CDR3 is 12 amino acids long. Trimming left V 0 bases short and J 10 bases short, with 10 bases between. The CDR3 DNA reads as TGTGCCAGCAGCTTGGGGGAGTTATTCCAGTACTTC. As protein: CASSLGELFQYF.

The rearrangement links TRBV19 to TRBJ2-2, with TRBD1 matching over 7 bases. The V gene end was trimmed by 8 bases and the J gene end by 0 bases; junction bases not matched to a gene: 6. The germline V gene encodes CDR1 LNHDA and CDR2 SQIVND (reference sequence). The CDR3 sequence is 15 residues long. This CDR3 is CASQRGTANTGELFF. DNA for the CDR3: TGTGCCAGTCAGAGAGGGACAGCGAACACCGGGGAGCTGTTTTTT.

V and J are TRBV18 and TRBJ1-5; maybe TRBD1 (6 bases). The germline gives CDR1 KGHSH, CDR2 LQKENI. Trimming removed 2 bases from V and 8 bases from J, with 13 bases in between. CDR3 size: 14 residues. This CDR3 reads CASSPEGVLEPQHF. CDR3 in DNA: TGTGCCAGCTCACCAGAGGGGGTCCTGGAGCCCCAGCATTTT.

The chain employs TRBV27 and TRBJ1-5; TRBD1 matches 7 bases. V shed 3 bases, J shed 5 bases, and the junction held 1 base outside the gene matches. Germline CDR1 and CDR2: MNHEY and SMNVEV (reference sequence). The CDR3 has 13 amino acids. CDR3 sequence: CASSFDRDQPQHF. The CDR3 DNA follows: TGTGCCAGCAGTTTCGACAGGGATCAGCCCCAGCATTTT.

The chain recombines TRBV21-1 with TRBJ1-1. TRBV21-1 is a pseudogene. This CDR3 spans 16 amino acids. The DNA for the CDR3 is TGTGCCAGCTCCGCCCGACTGCTCCCGAGGGGCACTGAAGCTTTCTTT. Amino acids: CASSARLLPRGTEAFF.

V and J are TRBV19 and TRBJ1-2, with TRBD1 matching 9 bases. The germline V gene has CDR1 LNHDA and CDR2 SQIVND (reference sequence). V lost 7 bases to trimming and J lost 8 bases; unmatched junction nucleotides: 5. This CDR3 spans 12 amino acids. The CDR3 DNA sequence: TGTGCCAGTAATAACAGGGGGCAGGGCTACACCTTC. Its translation is CASNNRGQGYTF.

V is TRBV5-4 and J is TRBJ1-1; weak D call: TRBD1 (6 bases). The CDR3 has 15 residues. Per the germline V gene, CDR1 is SGHNT and CDR2 is YYREEE (reference sequence). V was pared by 0 bases and J by 0 bases, with 9 bases between. This CDR3 is CASSLDGQMNTEAFF. The DNA of the CDR3 is TGTGCCAGCAGCTTGGACGGACAGATGAACACTGAAGCTTTCTTT.

The chain carries TRBV19 and TRBJ2-3, with TRBD2 as a possible D gene (6 bases). CDR1 and CDR2 (germline): LNHDA, SQIVND (reference sequence). CDR3 size: 13 residues. Trimming stripped 8 bases from V and 1 base from J, with 10 bases between. CDR3 nucleotides: TGTGCCAGTCGGTGGGGGGGCACAGATACGCAGTATTTT. Its protein product is CASRWGGTDTQYF.

V and J are TRBV27 and TRBJ2-1, with D possibly TRBD1 on 7 matching bases. The germline V and J ends were trimmed by 6 bases and 10 bases, with 16 bases remaining between them. This CDR3 is 13 amino acids long. Germline values: CDR1 MNHEY, CDR2 SMNVEV (reference sequence). In nucleotides, the CDR3 is TGTGCCAGCAGAGGCGGGACAGCCTTCGAGCAGTTCTTC. Encoded protein: CASRGGTAFEQFF.

This clone was detected only a few times. This chain uses TRBV5-1 with TRBJ2-5, with D unresolved. Germline V gene sequence: CDR1 SGHRS, CDR2 YFSETQ. The CDR3 consists of 15 residues. V was trimmed by 0 bases and J by 2 bases, leaving 11 bases between them. The CDR3 protein is CASSLDIMRQETQYF. CDR3 bases: TGCGCCAGCAGCTTGGACATAATGCGTCAAGAGACCCAGTACTTC.

The rearrangement uses TRBV6-1 and TRBJ1-2; no clear D gene. This CDR3 spans 11 amino acids. V lost 8 bases and J 4 bases, leaving 8 bases between the germline ends. Germline values: CDR1 MNHNS, CDR2 SASEGT. CDR3 amino acids: CASGQVYGYTF. The CDR3 nucleotides are TGTGCCAGCGGTCAGGTCTATGGCTACACCTTC.

This clone was counted only a few times. The rearrangement uses TRBV27 and TRBJ2-7; 13 bases map to TRBD2. CDR3 length equals 16 residues. CDR1 and CDR2 (germline): MNHEY, SMNVEV (reference sequence). Trimming removed 3 bases from V and 9 bases from J; junction bases left unmatched: 11. The CDR3 spells CASSLSGTSGIAGQYF. CDR3 in DNA: TGTGCCAGCAGTTTGTCCGGGACTAGCGGGATCGCGGGGCAGTACTTC.